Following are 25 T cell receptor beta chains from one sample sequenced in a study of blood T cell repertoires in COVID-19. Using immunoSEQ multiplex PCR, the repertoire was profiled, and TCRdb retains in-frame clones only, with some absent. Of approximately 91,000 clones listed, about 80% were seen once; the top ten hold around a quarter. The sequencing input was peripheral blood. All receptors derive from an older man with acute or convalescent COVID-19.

The CDR3 nucleotides are TGTGCCAGCAGTTACAATGCGGCCCCCTCCTACGAGCAGTACTTC. As protein: CASSYNAAPSYEQYF. V and J are TRBV6-5 and TRBJ2-7, with unresolved D. Between the trimmed V and J ends, which lost 2 bases and 0 bases, there was a span of 11 bases. The CDR3 extends over 15 amino acids. Germline-derived CDR1 and CDR2 are MNHEY and SVGAGI.

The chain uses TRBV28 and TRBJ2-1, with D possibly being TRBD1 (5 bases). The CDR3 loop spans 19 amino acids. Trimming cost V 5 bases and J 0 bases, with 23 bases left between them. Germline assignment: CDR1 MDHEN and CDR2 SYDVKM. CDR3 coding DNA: TGTGCCAGCAGTCCCTTTTTGGGGTACAGGACCGGCTCCTACAATGAGCAGTTCTTC. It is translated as CASSPFLGYRTGSYNEQFF.

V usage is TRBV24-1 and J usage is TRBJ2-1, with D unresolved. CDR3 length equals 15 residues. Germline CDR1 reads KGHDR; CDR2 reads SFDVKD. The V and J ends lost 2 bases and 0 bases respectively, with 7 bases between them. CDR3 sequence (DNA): TGTGCCACCAGTGATTCCCGTTACTCCTACAATGAGCAGTTCTTC. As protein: CATSDSRYSYNEQFF.

The CDR3 DNA sequence: TGTGCCAGCAGCCCAACAGGGTTCGAAGAGACCCAGTACTTC. Translation: CASSPTGFEETQYF. The chain couples TRBV3-1 (or the pseudogene TRBV3-2) to TRBJ2-5; D may be TRBD1 (6 bases). Deletions cut 4 bases from V and 3 bases from J, with 12 bases between. This CDR3 contains 14 residues. Germline values: CDR1 LGHDT, CDR2 YNNKEL (reference sequence).

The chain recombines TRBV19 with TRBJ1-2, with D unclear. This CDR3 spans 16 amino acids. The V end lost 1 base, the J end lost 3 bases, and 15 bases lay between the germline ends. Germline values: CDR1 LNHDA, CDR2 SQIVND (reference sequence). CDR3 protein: CASSIGGAATYYGYTF. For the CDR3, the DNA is TGTGCCAGTAGTATAGGTGGTGCGGCCACCTACTATGGCTACACCTTC.

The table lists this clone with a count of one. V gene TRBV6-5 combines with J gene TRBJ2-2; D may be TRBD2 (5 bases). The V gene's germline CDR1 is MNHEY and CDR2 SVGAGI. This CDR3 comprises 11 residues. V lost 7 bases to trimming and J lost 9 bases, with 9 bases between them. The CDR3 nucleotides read TGTGCCAGCAAGCGGAGCAGGGAGCTGTTTTTT. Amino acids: CASKRSRELFF.

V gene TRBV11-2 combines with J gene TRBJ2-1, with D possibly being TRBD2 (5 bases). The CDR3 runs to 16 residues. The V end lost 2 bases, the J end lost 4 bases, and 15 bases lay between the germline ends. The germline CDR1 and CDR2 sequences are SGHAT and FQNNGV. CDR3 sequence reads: CASSLMRGLGYNEQFF. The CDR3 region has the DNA TGTGCCAGCAGCTTAATGAGAGGGTTAGGGTACAATGAGCAGTTCTTC.

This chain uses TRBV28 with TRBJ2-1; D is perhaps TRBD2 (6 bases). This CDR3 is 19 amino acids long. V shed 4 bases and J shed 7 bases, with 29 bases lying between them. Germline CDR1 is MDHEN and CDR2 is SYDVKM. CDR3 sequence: CASSSRKGWYSGTGNEQFF. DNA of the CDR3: TGTGCCAGCAGTTCCCGAAAGGGGTGGTATAGCGGAACGGGTAATGAGCAGTTCTTC.

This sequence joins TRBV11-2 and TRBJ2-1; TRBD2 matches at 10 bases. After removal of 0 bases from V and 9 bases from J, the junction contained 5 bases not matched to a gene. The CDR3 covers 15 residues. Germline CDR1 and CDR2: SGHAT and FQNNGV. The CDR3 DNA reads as TGTGCCAGCAGCTTAGACCTAGCGGGAGCTGGTGAGCAGTTCTTC. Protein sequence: CASSLDLAGAGEQFF. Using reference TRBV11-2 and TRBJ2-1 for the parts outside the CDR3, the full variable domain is EAGVAQSPRYKIIEKRQSVAFWCNPISGHATLYWYQQILGQGPKLLIQFQNNGVVDDSQLPKDRFSAERLKGVDSTLKIQPAKLEDSAVYLCASSLDLAGAGEQFFGPGTRLTVL.

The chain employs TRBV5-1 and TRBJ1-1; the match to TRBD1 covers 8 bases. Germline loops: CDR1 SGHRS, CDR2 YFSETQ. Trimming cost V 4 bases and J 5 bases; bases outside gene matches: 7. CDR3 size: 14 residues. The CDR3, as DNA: TGCGCCAGCAGCCTACAGGGGGAAGAGACTGAAGCTTTCTTT. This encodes CASSLQGEETEAFF.

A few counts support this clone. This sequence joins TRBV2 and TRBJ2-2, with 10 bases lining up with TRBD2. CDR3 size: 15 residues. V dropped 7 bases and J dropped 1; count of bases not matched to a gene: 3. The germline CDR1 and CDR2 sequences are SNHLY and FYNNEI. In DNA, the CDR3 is TGTGCCAGCAAAAGGACTAGCGGGAACACCGGGGAGCTGTTTTTT. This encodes CASKRTSGNTGELFF.

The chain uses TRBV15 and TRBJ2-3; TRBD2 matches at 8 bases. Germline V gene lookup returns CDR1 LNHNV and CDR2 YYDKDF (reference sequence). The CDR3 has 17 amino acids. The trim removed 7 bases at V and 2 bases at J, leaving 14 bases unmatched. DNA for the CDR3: TGTGCCACCACTCCCGAGGGGCCTAGCGGGCTCACAGATACGCAGTATTTT. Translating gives CATTPEGPSGLTDTQYF. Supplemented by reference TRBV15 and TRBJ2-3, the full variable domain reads DAMVIQNPRYQVTQFGKPVTLSCSQTLNHNVMYWYQQKSSQAPKLLFHYYDKDFNNEADTPDNFQSRRPNTSFCFLDIRSPGLGDTAMYLCATTPEGPSGLTDTQYFGPGTRLTVL.

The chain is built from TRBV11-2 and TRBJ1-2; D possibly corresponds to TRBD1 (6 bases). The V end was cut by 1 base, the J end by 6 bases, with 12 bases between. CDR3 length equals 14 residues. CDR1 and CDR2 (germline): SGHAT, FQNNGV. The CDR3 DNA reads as TGTGCCAGCAGCTTAGGGGTGGGGGCGGATGGCTACACCTTC. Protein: CASSLGVGADGYTF.

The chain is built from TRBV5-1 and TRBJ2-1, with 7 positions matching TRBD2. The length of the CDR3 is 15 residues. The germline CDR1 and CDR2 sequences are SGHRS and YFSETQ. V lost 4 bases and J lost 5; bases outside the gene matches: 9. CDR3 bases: TGCGCCAGCAGCCGCCTTGGCGGGAGCGACAATGAGCAGTTCTTC. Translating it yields CASSRLGGSDNEQFF.

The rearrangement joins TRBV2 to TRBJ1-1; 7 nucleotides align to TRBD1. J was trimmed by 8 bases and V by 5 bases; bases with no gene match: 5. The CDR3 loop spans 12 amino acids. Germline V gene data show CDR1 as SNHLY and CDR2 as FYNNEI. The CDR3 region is CASSFWTGEAFF. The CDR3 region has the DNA TGTGCCAGCAGTTTTTGGACAGGAGAAGCTTTCTTT.

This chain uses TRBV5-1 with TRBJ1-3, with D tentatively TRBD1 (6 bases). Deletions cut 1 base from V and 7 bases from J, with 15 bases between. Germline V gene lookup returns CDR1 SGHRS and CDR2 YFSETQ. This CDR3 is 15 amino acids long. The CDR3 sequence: CASSLRGQGGNTIYF. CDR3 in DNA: TGCGCCAGCAGCTTGAGGGGACAAGGTGGGAACACCATATATTTT.

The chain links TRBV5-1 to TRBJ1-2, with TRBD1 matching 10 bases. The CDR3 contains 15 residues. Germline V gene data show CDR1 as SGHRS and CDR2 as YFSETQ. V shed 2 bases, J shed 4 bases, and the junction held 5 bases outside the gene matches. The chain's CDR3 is CASSFTGTGVYGYTF. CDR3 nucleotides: TGCGCCAGCAGCTTCACCGGGACAGGGGTCTATGGCTACACCTTC. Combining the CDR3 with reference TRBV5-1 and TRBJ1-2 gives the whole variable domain KAGVTQTPRYLIKTRGQQVTLSCSPISGHRSVSWYQQTPGQGLQFLFEYFSETQRNKGNFPGRFSGRQFSNSRSEMNVSTLELGDSALYLCASSFTGTGVYGYTFGSGTRLTVV.

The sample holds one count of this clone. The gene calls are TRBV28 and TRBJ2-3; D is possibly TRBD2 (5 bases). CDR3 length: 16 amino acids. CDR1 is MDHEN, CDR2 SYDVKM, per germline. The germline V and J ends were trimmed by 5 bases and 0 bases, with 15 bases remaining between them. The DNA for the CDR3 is TGTGCCAGCAGTCCACTTGTCGGGATTAGCACAGATACGCAGTATTTT. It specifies CASSPLVGISTDTQYF. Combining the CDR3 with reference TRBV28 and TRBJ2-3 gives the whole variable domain DVKVTQSSRYLVKRTGEKVFLECVQDMDHENMFWYRQDPGLGLRLIYFSYDVKMKEKGDIPEGYSVSREKKERFSLILESASTNQTSMYLCASSPLVGISTDTQYFGPGTRLTVL.

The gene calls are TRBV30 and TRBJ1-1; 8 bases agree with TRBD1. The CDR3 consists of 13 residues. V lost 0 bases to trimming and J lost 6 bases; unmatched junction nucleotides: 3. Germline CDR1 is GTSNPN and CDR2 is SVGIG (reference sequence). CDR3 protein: CAWSVQGGAEAFF. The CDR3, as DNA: TGTGCCTGGAGTGTACAGGGGGGTGCTGAAGCTTTCTTT. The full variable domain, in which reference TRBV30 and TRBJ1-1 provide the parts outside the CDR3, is SQTIHQWPATLVQPVGSPLSLECTVEGTSNPNLYWYRQAAGRGLQLLFYSVGIGQISSEVPQNLSASRPQDRQFILSSKKLLLSDSGFYLCAWSVQGGAEAFFGQGTRLTVV.

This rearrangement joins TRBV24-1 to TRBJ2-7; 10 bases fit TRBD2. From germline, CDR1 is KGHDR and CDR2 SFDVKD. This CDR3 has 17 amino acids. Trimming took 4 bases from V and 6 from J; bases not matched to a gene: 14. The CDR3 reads CATSDRPGTSEASEQYF. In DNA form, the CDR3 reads TGTGCCACCAGTGACCGTCCCGGGACTAGCGAGGCCTCCGAGCAGTACTTC.

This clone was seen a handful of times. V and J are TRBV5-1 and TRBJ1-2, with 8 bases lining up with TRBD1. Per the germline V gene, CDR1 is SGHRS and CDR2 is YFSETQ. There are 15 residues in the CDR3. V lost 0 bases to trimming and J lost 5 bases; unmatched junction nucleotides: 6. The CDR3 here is CASSLGRGREYGYTF. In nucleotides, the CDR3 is TGCGCCAGCAGCTTGGGCAGGGGGCGCGAGTATGGCTACACCTTC.

As DNA, the CDR3 is TGTGCCAGCAGTTCCCCTGCCCCGGGAGGCTACACCTTC. Protein: CASSSPAPGGYTF. This rearrangement joins TRBV28 to TRBJ1-2, with D hard to call. Germline loops: CDR1 MDHEN, CDR2 SYDVKM. V was pared by 4 bases and J by 8 bases, with 14 bases between. The CDR3 is 13 amino acids.

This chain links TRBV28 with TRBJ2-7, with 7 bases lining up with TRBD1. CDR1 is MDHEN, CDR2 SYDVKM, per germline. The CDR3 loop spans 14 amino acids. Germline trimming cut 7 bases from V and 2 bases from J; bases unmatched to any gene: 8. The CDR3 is CASTSGQDPYEQYF. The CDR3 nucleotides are TGTGCCAGCACCTCTGGACAGGATCCCTACGAGCAGTACTTC.

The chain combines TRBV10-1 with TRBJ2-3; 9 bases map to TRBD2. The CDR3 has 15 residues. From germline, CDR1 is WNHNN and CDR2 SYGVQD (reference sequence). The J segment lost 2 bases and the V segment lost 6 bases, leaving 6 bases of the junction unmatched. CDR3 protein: CASRDAGGITDTQYF. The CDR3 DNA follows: TGCGCCAGCAGGGACGCGGGAGGGATCACAGATACGCAGTATTTT.

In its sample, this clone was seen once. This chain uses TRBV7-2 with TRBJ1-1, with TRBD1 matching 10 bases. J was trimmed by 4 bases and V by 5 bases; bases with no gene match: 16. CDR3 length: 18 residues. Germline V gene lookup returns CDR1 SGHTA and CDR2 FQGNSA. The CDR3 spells CASSLRSGTGEIGTEAFF. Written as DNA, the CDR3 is TGTGCCAGCAGCCTCCGTAGCGGGACAGGGGAGATCGGCACTGAAGCTTTCTTT.